This T cell receptor beta chain was captured in a study of response to subunit inactivated influenza vaccine. Study findings and constraints: With each seasonal influenza vaccination, the authors suggested, few new T cells are recruited.

Details on this clonotype: As yet, its antigen is unknown.

This CDR3 has 14 amino acids. The V gene lost 6 bases and the J gene lost 2 bases, with 10 bases spanning the gap. From germline, CDR1 is MDHEN and CDR2 SYDVKM. TCRdb called the RT-PCR reads again in MiXCR, with one record for every CDR3 protein. The sample records roughly 780,000 distinct CDR3 sequences, approximately 17% being singletons. The chain is built from TRBV28 and TRBJ2-2; D unresolved. The TCR sequence derives from a middle-aged man who received an inactivated influenza vaccine. The source material was PBMCs from blood, sampled roughly 5 days after vaccination. CDR3 loop: CASSRTVNTGELFF. The CDR3 region has the DNA TGTGCCAGCAGCCGCACAGTTAACACCGGGGAGCTGTTTTTT. The whole variable domain, filled in from reference TRBV28 and TRBJ2-2, reads DVKVTQSSRYLVKRTGEKVFLECVQDMDHENMFWYRQDPGLGLRLIYFSYDVKMKEKGDIPEGYSVSREKKERFSLILESASTNQTSMYLCASSRTVNTGELFFGEGSRLTVL.